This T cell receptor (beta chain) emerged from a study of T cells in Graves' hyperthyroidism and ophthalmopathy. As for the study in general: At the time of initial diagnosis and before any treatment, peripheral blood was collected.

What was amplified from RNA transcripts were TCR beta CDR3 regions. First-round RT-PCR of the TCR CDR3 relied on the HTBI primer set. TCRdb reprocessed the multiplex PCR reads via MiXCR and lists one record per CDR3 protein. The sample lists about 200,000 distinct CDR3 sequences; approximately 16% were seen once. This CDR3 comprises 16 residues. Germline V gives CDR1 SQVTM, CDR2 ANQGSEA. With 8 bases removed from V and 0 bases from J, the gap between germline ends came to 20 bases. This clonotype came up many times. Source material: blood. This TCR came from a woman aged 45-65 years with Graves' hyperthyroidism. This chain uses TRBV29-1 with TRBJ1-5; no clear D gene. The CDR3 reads CSPGEGSCYSNQPQHF. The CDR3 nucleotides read TGCAGCCCCGGGGAGGGATCGTGCTATAGCAATCAGCCCCAGCATTTT.